This T cell receptor beta chain came from a study of cytomegalovirus exposure and HLA in healthy donors. General study findings and limits: A previous analysis found most TCR beta V segments productive roughly 87% or roughly 30% of the time. TCR beta sequences numbering 16,951 were associated with HLA alleles at 0.05 false discovery rate in a later analysis. A classifier reportedly called cytomegalovirus status with high sensitivity and specificity.

The PCR ran on 60 Vbeta and 13 Jbeta primers. The protocol was immunoSEQ multiplex PCR, while the TCRdb copy is restricted to in-frame clones and leaves out a portion. The sample shows about 150,000 clones, 60% to 85% of them seen only once. As concerns this clone: Its antigen remains unidentified.

Germline V gene sequence: CDR1 SGHAT, CDR2 FQDESV (reference sequence). This CDR3 contains 14 residues. The gene calls are TRBV11-1 and TRBJ2-5, with 12 bases matching TRBD1. The better agreement between TRBJ2-7 and the DNA end casts doubt on the J call. The sequence was obtained from a man aged 40-49 years in good health and CMV-seropositive. Specimen: PBMCs. CDR3 region: CASSLGTGGNEQYF. The CDR3 DNA reads as TGTGCCAGCAGCTTGGGGACAGGGGGCAACGAGCAGTACTTC.